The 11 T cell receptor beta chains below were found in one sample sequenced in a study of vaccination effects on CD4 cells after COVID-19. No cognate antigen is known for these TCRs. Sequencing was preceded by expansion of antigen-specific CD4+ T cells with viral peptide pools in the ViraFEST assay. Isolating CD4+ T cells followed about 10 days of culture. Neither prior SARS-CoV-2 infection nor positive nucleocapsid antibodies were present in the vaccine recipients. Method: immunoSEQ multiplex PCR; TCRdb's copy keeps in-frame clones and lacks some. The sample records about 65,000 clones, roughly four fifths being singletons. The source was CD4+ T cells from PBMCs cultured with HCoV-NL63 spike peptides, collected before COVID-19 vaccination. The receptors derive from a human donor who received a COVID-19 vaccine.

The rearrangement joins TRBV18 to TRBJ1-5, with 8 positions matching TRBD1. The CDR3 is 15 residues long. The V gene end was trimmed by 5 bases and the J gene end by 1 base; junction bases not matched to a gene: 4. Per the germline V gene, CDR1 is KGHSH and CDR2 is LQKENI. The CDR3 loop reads CASSEDRVSNQPQHF. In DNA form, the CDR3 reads TGTGCCAGCTCAGAGGACAGGGTGAGCAATCAGCCCCAGCATTTT.

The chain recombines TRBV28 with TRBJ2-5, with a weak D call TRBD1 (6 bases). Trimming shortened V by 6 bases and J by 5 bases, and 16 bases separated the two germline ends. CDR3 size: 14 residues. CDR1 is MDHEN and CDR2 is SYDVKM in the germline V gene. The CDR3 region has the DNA TGTGCCAGCAGAAAACTCAGGGGAACGGAGACCCAGTACTTC. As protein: CASRKLRGTETQYF.

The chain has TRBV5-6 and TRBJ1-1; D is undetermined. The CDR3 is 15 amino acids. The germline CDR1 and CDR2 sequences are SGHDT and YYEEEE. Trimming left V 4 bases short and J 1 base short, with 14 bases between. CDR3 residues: CASSPMTGGNTEAFF. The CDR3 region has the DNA TGTGCCAGCAGCCCAATGACCGGAGGGAACACTGAAGCTTTCTTT. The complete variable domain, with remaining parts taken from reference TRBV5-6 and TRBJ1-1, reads DAGVTQSPTHLIKTRGQQVTLRCSPKSGHDTVSWYQQALGQGPQFIFQYYEEEERQRGNFPDRFSGHQFPNYSSELNVNALLLGDSALYLCASSPMTGGNTEAFFGQGTRLTVV.

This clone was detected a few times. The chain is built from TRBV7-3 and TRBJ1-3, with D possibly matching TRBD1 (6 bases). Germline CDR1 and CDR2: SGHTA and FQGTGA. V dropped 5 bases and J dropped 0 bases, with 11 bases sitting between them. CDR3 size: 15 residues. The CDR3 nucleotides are TGTGCCAGCAGCAAACAGGGAAACTCTGGAAACACCATATATTTT. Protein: CASSKQGNSGNTIYF. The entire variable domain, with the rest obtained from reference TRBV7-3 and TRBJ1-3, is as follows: GAGVSQTPSNKVTEKGKYVELRCDPISGHTALYWYRQSLGQGPEFLIYFQGTGAADDSGLPNDRFFAVRPEGSVSTLKIQRTERGDSAVYLCASSKQGNSGNTIYFGEGSWLTVV.

The CDR3 coding sequence is TGCAGCGTTGTGTGGGACAGCTACAATGAGCAGTTCTTC. This translates into CSVVWDSYNEQFF. The chain recombines TRBV29-1 with TRBJ2-1, with 7 positions matching TRBD1. The length of the CDR3 is 13 residues. V gave up 4 bases and J gave up 3 bases; unmatched junction bases: 3. The germline CDR1 and CDR2 sequences are SQVTM and ANQGSEA.

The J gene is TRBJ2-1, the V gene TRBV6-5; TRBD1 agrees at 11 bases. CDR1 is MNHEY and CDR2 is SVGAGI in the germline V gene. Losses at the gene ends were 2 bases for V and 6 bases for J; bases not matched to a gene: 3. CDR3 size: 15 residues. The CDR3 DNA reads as TGTGCCAGCAGTTACCGGGACAGGGGGGCCAATGAGCAGTTCTTC. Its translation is CASSYRDRGANEQFF.

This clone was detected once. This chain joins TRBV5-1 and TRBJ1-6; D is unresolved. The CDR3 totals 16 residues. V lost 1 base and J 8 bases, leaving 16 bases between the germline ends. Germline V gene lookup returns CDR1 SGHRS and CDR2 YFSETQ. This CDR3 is CASSLTNGESHSPLHF. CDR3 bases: TGCGCCAGCAGCTTGACGAACGGAGAATCTCATTCACCCCTCCACTTT. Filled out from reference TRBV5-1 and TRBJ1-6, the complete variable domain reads KAGVTQTPRYLIKTRGQQVTLSCSPISGHRSVSWYQQTPGQGLQFLFEYFSETQRNKGNFPGRFSGRQFSNSRSEMNVSTLELGDSALYLCASSLTNGESHSPLHFGNGTRLTVT.

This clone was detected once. CDR3 residues: CASSHYKLAGTDTQYF. CDR3 DNA sequence: TGTGCCAGCAGCCATTATAAGCTAGCGGGGACAGATACGCAGTATTTT. This chain joins TRBV3-1 (or the pseudogene TRBV3-2) and TRBJ2-3; TRBD2 matches 9 bases. The J segment lost 3 bases and the V segment lost 3 bases, leaving 7 bases of the junction unmatched. The CDR3 covers 16 residues. CDR1 is LGHDT and CDR2 is YNNKEL in the germline V gene (reference sequence).

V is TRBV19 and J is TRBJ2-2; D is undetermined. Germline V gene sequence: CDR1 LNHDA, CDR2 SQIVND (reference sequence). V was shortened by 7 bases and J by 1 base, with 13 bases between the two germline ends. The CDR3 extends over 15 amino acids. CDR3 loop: CASIPVGWNTGELFF. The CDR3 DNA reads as TGTGCCAGTATCCCGGTAGGGTGGAACACCGGGGAGCTGTTTTTT.

Written as DNA, the CDR3 is TGTGCCAGCAGACTAGCGGGGTACAATGAGCAGTTCTTC. It yields the protein CASRLAGYNEQFF. V usage is TRBV3-1 (or the pseudogene TRBV3-2) and J usage is TRBJ2-1; 10 bases match TRBD2. The CDR3 extends over 13 amino acids. The junction had 0 bases not matched to a gene; V was cut back by 6 bases and J by 4 bases. From germline, CDR1 is LGHDT and CDR2 YNNKEL (reference sequence).

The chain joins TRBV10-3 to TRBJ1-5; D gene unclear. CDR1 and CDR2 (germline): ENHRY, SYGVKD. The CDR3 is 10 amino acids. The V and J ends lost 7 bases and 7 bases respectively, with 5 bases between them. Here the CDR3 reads CAITNQPQHF. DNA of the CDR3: TGTGCCATCACTAACCAGCCCCAGCATTTT.